This record covers a single T cell receptor (beta chain). This clone may be a read error of a much larger clone one base away. This entry comes from a study of blood T cells in healthy people across ages. A second roughly 7 to 12 cycle PCR used barcoded and J-beta primers. From the 5' RACE reads, TCRdb called clonotypes with MiXCR, one entry per CDR3 protein. The sample carries about 770,000 distinct CDR3 sequences, around 45% recorded once. The sample was blood. The sequence was collected from a man in his fifties or sixties in good health.

CDR3 amino acids: CASSQARAGLTDTQYF. The CDR3 DNA is TGCGCCAGCAGCCAAGCTAGGGCAGGGCTGACAGATACGCAGTATTTT. This sequence joins TRBV4-1 and TRBJ2-3, with a possible D match to TRBD1 (5 bases). CDR1 and CDR2 from the germline V gene are MGHRA and YSYEKL. The CDR3 runs 16 residues. V was trimmed by 1 base and J by 3 bases, leaving 14 bases between them.